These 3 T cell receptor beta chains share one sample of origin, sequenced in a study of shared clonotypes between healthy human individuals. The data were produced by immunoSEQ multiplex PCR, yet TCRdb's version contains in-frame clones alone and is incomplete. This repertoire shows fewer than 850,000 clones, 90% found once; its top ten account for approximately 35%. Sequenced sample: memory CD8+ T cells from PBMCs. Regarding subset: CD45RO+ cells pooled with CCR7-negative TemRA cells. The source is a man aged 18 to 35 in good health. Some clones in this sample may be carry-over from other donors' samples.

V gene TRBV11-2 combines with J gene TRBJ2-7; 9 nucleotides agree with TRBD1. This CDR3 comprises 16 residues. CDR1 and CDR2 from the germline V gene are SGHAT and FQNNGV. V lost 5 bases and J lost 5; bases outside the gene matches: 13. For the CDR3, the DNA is TGTGCCAGCAGCCCCGGCCCCGCGGGACAGGGTCACGAGCAGTACTTC. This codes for CASSPGPAGQGHEQYF.

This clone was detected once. The CDR3 region has the DNA TGTGCCAGCAGTTTTTTGGGCCCCTTCCCGGGCGAGCAGTACTTC. Protein: CASSFLGPFPGEQYF. The J gene is TRBJ2-7, the V gene TRBV27; D unclear. Germline V gene data show CDR1 as MNHEY and CDR2 as SMNVEV (reference sequence). Trimming left V 3 bases short and J 6 bases short, with 18 bases between. This CDR3 comprises 15 residues.

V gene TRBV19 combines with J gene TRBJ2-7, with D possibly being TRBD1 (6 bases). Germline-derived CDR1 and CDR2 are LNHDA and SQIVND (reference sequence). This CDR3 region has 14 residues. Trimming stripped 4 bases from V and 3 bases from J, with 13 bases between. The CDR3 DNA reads TGTGCCAGTAGTACCGAGGGCAGGGGCTACGAGCAGTACTTC. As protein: CASSTEGRGYEQYF. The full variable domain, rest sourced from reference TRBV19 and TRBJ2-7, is DGGITQSPKYLFRKEGQNVTLSCEQNLNHDAMYWYRQDPGQGLRLIYYSQIVNDFQKGDIAEGYSVSREKKESFPLTVTSAQKNPTAFYLCASSTEGRGYEQYFGPGTRLTVT.